This T cell receptor (beta chain) was sequenced during a study of blood T cells in healthy people across ages. Whole-study results and caveats: Older age went with lower TCR beta diversity per million T cells, in a roughly linear way. The study found more naive CD4+ cells and higher diversity in long-lived than aged donors.

Germline lookup yields CDR1 SQVTM and CDR2 ANQGSEA. The CDR3 extends over 15 amino acids. V shed 6 bases and J 7 bases; nucleotides not matched to a gene: 14. Sample-barcoded 5' priming and a J-beta primer mix drove a second PCR of roughly 6 to 12 cycles. TCRdb independently ran MiXCR on the 5' RACE reads; one entry per CDR3 protein. The table includes 850,000 to 950,000 distinct CDR3 sequences, less than 35% detected once. The individuals who served as donors were healthy Caucasians living in Russia, aged roughly 6 to 100. At least ten counts were recorded for this clonotype. Its antigen remains unknown.

Sequenced: blood. The TCR originated in a woman of 80 years or more in good health. V gene TRBV29-1 combines with J gene TRBJ2-3, with 9 bases aligning to TRBD1. The CDR3 sequence is CSVSSDRGWSNTQYF. CDR3 DNA sequence: TGCAGCGTATCGTCGGACAGGGGCTGGTCGAATACGCAGTATTTT.